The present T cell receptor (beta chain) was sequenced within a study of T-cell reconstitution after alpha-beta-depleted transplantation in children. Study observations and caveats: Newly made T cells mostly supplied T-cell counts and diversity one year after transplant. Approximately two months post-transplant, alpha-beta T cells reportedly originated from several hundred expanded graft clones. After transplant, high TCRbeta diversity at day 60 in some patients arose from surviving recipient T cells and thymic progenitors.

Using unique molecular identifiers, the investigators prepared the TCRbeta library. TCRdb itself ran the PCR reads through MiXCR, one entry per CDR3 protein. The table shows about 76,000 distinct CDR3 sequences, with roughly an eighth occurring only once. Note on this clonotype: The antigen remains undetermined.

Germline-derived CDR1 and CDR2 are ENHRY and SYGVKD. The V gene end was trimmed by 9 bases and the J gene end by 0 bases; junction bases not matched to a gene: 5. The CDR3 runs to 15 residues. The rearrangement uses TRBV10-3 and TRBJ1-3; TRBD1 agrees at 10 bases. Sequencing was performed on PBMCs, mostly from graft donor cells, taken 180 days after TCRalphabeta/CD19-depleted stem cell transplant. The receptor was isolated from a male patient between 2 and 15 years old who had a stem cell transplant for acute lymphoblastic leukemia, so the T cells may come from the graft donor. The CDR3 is CAIAGTGVSGNTIYF. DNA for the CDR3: TGTGCCATAGCCGGGACAGGGGTCTCTGGAAACACCATATATTTT.